Listed below are T cell receptor beta chains from one sample, sequenced in a study of cytomegalovirus exposure and HLA in healthy donors. Sequencing used immunoSEQ multiplex PCR; TCRdb keeps in-frame clones, though not all of them. Counted here are roughly 120,000 clones, roughly 81% occurring once; the ten biggest clones make up approximately 0.99%. The sample taken for sequencing was PBMCs. The receptors were sampled from a woman in her thirties in good health and CMV-seronegative. CDR3s include the opening cysteine and the closing phenylalanine or tryptophan. The D gene is left open where the match is weak. Size values are once, few and many counts, or a class for expanded clones, and some rows have none.

CASSPPGLAGNEQFF	TGTGCCAGCAGCCCTCCGGGACTAGCTGGGAATGAGCAGTTCTTC	TRBD2	TRBV7-9	-	TRBJ2-1
CASSSGGSYEQYF	TGTGCCAGCAGCTCCGGGGGTTCCTACGAGCAGTACTTC	-	TRBV7-6	-	TRBJ2-7
CASSLDSSNEKLFF	TGCGCCAGCAGCTTGGACAGTAGTAATGAAAAACTGTTTTTT	-	TRBV5-1	-	TRBJ1-4
CASSEGGLETQYF	TGCGCCAGCAGTGAGGGAGGATTGGAGACCCAGTACTTC	-	TRBV10-1	-	TRBJ2-5
CASSLSGGGTDTQYF	TGTGCCAGCAGCTTGAGTGGGGGGGGCACAGATACGCAGTATTTT	TRBD2	TRBV5-4	-	TRBJ2-3
CASVGGTGSTGELFF	TGTGCCAGCGTTGGGGGGACAGGGTCCACCGGGGAGCTGTTTTTT	TRBD1	TRBV7-9	-	TRBJ2-2
CASSPPTRSRYEQYF	TGTGCCAGCTCACCACCTACCCGATCGCGCTACGAGCAGTACTTC	-	TRBV18	-	TRBJ2-7
CASSPNGSNQPQHF	TGTGCCAGCTCACCAAACGGTAGCAATCAGCCCCAGCATTTT	-	TRBV18	-	TRBJ1-5
CASSLLGAGGYGYTF	TGTGCCAGCAGCTTATTAGGAGCAGGGGGCTATGGCTACACCTTC	TRBD1	TRBV7-2	-	TRBJ1-2
CASSLESYEQYF	TGTGCCAGCAGCTTGGAGAGCTACGAGCAGTACTTC	-	TRBV5-6	-	TRBJ2-7
CASSFTNAEAFF	TGTGCCAGCAGTTTCACTAATGCTGAAGCTTTCTTT	-	TRBV6-6	-	TRBJ1-1
CASSSNPGLAGVTGELFF	TGCGCCAGCAGCTCTAATCCGGGACTAGCGGGGGTAACTGGGGAGCTGTTTTTT	TRBD2	TRBV5-1	few	TRBJ2-2
CSARDSYEQYF	TGCAGCGCCCGGGACAGTTACGAGCAGTACTTC	TRBD1	TRBV29-1	-	TRBJ2-7
CASRRTGNTGELFF	TGTGCCAGCAGGAGGACAGGGAACACCGGGGAGCTGTTTTTT	TRBD1	TRBV6-1	-	TRBJ2-2
CASSYGGGRMDEQYF	TGTGCCAGCAGTTACGGGGGGGGGCGAATGGACGAGCAGTACTTC	-	TRBV6-5	-	TRBJ2-7
CASSRDRVTYGYTF	TGTGCCAGTAGTAGAGACAGGGTGACCTATGGCTACACCTTC	TRBD1	TRBV19	-	TRBJ1-2
CASSQGNQPQHF	TGTGCCAGCAGCCAGGGCAATCAGCCCCAGCATTTT	-	TRBV5-5	-	TRBJ1-5
CASSLGTGGKDTQYF	TGCGCCAGCAGCTTGGGGACAGGGGGCAAAGATACGCAGTATTTT	TRBD1	TRBV5-1	-	TRBJ2-3
CASRSGPREKLFF	TGTGCCAGCCGGTCAGGGCCTCGGGAAAAACTGTTTTTT	-	TRBV6-5	once	TRBJ1-4
CARNVAVSPLHF	TGTGCTCGGAACGTCGCGGTTTCACCCCTCCACTTT	-	TRBV12-5	-	TRBJ1-6
CASSQDPGQGAKNIQYF	TGCGCCAGCAGCCAAGATCCGGGACAGGGGGCCAAAAACATTCAGTACTTC	TRBD1	TRBV4-3	-	TRBJ2-4
CASSLGLAGSSYEQYF	TGTGCCAGCAGCTTAGGGTTAGCGGGGAGCTCCTACGAGCAGTACTTC	TRBD2	TRBV7-8	-	TRBJ2-7
CASSQVRSEGETQYF	TGTGCCAGCAGCCAAGTCCGTTCGGAGGGGGAGACCCAGTACTTC	-	TRBV4-2	-	TRBJ2-5
CASSLGQGLLTRAFF	TGTGCCAGCAGCCTAGGACAGGGGTTACTAACAAGGGCTTTCTTT	TRBD1	TRBV5-6	once	TRBJ1-1
CASSPQGGSGGYTF	TGTGCCAGCAGTCCACAGGGTGGATCTGGCGGCTACACCTTC	-	TRBV6-6	-	TRBJ1-2
CASSDGQGSPLHF	TGTGCCAGCAGTGACGGACAGGGGTCACCCCTCCACTTT	TRBD1	TRBV6-5	-	TRBJ1-6
CASSPNRDRGDGYTF	TGTGCCAGCAGCCCTAACCGGGACAGGGGTGATGGCTACACCTTC	TRBD1	TRBV13	-	TRBJ1-2
CASSLTGGWDEQFF	TGTGCCAGCAGCTTAACGGGGGGCTGGGATGAGCAGTTCTTC	-	TRBV5-4	-	TRBJ2-1
CASSLFTGTGGEYNSPLHF	TGTGCCAGCTCGCTGTTTACCGGGACAGGGGGGGAATATAATTCACCCCTCCACTTT	TRBD1	TRBV18	-	TRBJ1-6